This record concerns one T cell receptor beta chain sequence. Antigen unknown. Other DNA sequences in this specimen translate into the identical CDR3. Those with chemo-refractory metastatic non-small-cell lung cancer were treated with focal radiation combined with CTLA-4 blockade using ipilimumab. This specimen belongs to a study of radiotherapy plus CTLA-4 blockade in lung cancer. The repertoire was sequenced with immunoSEQ multiplex PCR; TCRdb's copy has only in-frame clones and lacks some. The sample includes 78,000 or so clones, 70% to 90% of them seen just once. Germline loops: CDR1 SGDLS, CDR2 YYNGEE. Trimming took off 2 bases at V and 1 base at J, with 6 bases between the two ends. The CDR3 is made up of 13 amino acids. Study-wide results and limits: Tumor-derived TCR clones expanded in blood after radiotherapy plus ipilimumab.

The receptor comes from a human donor with non-small cell lung cancer who had stable disease on radiotherapy plus ipilimumab. This sequence joins TRBV9 and TRBJ1-1; D is unresolved. The sequenced sample was peripheral blood, obtained from a patient treated with radiotherapy plus ipilimumab. CDR3 sequence (DNA): TGTGCCAGCAGCGTTTCCCCGAACACTGAAGCTTTCTTT. Translated: CASSVSPNTEAFF.